Given below is one T cell receptor beta chain in context. What antigen it recognizes has not been identified. No much larger clone exists at a distance of one base, and base qualities are not known. The sample comes from a study of T cell responses to AZD1222 COVID-19 vaccine (dated by TCRdb to about 2021). For context, the study as a whole: A total of 233 trial participants underwent TCR sequencing, of whom around 200 received two doses of AZD1222 and about 26 received two doses of the MenACWY control vaccine. Trial participants were enrolled into age subgroups of 18-55, 56-69 and 70-plus years, which contained roughly 140, 27 and 60 TCR-sequenced participants, respectively. The investigation overall reported the following: Conclusions about previously exposed vaccinees are limited because only six or seven AZD1222 recipients were SARS-CoV-2 seropositive at baseline. The vaccine-associated CD4 TCRs covered the entire spike protein, and the dominant responses fell in regions 160-218 and 743-854. Epitopes outside the regions mutated in the B.1.351 and B.1.1.7 variants were reportedly recognized by nearly half of the unique spike-specific TCRs. Spike-specific TCR breadth and depth rose significantly after two AZD1222 doses compared with day 0 and with MenACWY recipients. Because no day 14 peak-response samples were available, the repertoires could be characterized only after the peak T cell response. The 56-69-year group was small, and its depth increase did not reach significance, likely because of low power. Most participants were white British and females outnumbered males, and the authors suggested that clonal diversity may have been underestimated.

The CDR3 regions of human TCRbeta chains were analyzed by immunosequencing. The study's processing was this. Repertoire TCRs were checked for matches against a reference library of SARS-CoV-2-specific TCRs that had been generated using the MIRA antigen-specificity platform. Breadth was defined as the fraction of unique TCRs that were SARS-CoV-2-associated. Depth was defined as the fraction of total T cells that were SARS-CoV-2-associated. Using the MIRA data, each spike-specific TCR was assigned both to the spike region to which the TCR was reactive and to a CD4 or CD8 class. Log10-transformed breadth and depth values were compared by one-way ANOVA with Sidak's multiple comparisons tests. TCRdb took this table from immuneACCESS and kept in-frame rearrangements with V and J called. Such tables lack part of the clones; where checked against another copy, unresolved V genes explain under half of the gap, and the rest is unexplained. D and trimming come from the DNA, and the V and J calls and clone size come from that table. A total of about 180,000 clones appear in this sample, approximately 90% of them only once. About 24% of the sample is in the top ten clones.

The CDR3 runs 15 residues from the cysteine to the phenylalanine. Only CDR3 DNA is held: 45 bases, read in frame from base 1. After removal of 6 bases from V and 6 bases from J, the junction retains 9 bases not matched to a gene. The germline V gene provides CDR1 MNHEY and CDR2 SVGAGI. In light of the paper, this sample's time point label describes: about 28 days (+/-7) after the second vaccine dose. AZD1222 recipients with second doses at about 4 weeks or about 12 weeks were pooled, because spike-specific TCR depth and breadth did not differ between schedules. Samples from vaccinated people were obtained from the UK trials COV001 and COV002, which included a single-blind randomized controlled phase 2/3 trial of AZD1222 (ChAdOx1 nCoV-19) in healthy adults. For TCRbeta chain sequencing, PBMC samples from trial participants were taken at day 0 and at day 28 after the second dose.

The rearranged segments are TRBV6-5 and TRBJ1-5, with 9 middle bases fitting TRBD1. Sequenced here: peripheral blood, sampled 28 days after the second AZD1222 dose. The sequence came from an adult who received the AZD1222 COVID-19 vaccine. Here is the DNA: TGTGCCAGCAGGGCGGGACAGGGTATCGTTCAGCCCCAGCATTTT. Translated, it gives CASRAGQGIVQPQHF.